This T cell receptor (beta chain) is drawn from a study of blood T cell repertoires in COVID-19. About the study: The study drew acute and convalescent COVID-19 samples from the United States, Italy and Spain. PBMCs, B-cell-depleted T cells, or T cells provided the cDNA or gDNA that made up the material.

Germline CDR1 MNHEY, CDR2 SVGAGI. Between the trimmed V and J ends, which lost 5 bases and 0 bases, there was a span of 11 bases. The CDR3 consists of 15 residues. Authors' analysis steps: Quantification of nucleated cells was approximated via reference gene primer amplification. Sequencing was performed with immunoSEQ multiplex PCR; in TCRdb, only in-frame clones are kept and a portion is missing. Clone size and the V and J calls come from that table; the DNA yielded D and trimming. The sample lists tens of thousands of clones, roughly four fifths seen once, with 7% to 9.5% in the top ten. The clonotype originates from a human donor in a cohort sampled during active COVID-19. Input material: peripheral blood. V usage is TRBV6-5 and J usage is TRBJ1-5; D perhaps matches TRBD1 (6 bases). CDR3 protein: CASSPRGFSNQPQHF. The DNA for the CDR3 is TGTGCCAGCAGTCCGAGGGGGTTTAGCAATCAGCCCCAGCATTTT.